This TCR beta chain was documented in a study of regulatory T cells in long-lasting Graves disease. Time point reported: newly diagnosed GD, antithyroid drugs for less than 3 months. RNA isolated from PBMCs was used to make the TCR library. Arm-PCR of CDR3 regions and iRepertoire HTBI primers were used to build TCR beta libraries. A single record per CDR3 protein comes from TCRdb applying MiXCR to the multiplex PCR reads. The repertoire holds about 400,000 distinct CDR3 sequences, about 17% seen once, with around 20% in the top ten. This clonotype was picked up a small number of times. The trim removed 9 bases at V and 4 bases at J, leaving 7 bases unmatched. Germline assignment: CDR1 KGHDR and CDR2 SFDVKD. The CDR3 has 14 amino acids. These data are also associated with another study on T cells in Graves' hyperthyroidism and ophthalmopathy. That paper states: First-round RT-PCR with HTBI primers amplified the TCR CDR3 region.

The gene calls are TRBV24-1 and TRBJ2-1; 8 bases agree with TRBD1. The clonotype comes from a woman under 30 with Graves disease. The material was peripheral blood mononuclear cells (PBMCs), obtained at new diagnosis, from a patient treated with antithyroid drugs. CDR3 in amino acids: CATQGQANYNEQFF. CDR3 coding DNA: TGTGCCACCCAGGGACAGGCTAATTACAATGAGCAGTTCTTC.